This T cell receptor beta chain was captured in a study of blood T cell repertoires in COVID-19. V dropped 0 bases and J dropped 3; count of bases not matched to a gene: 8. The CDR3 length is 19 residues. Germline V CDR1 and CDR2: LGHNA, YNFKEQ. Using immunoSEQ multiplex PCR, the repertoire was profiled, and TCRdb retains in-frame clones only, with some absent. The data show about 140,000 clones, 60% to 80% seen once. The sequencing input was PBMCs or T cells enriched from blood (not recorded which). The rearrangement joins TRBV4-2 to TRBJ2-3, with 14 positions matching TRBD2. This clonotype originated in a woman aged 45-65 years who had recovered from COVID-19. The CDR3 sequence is CASSQEGTSGSSRTDTQYF. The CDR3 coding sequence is TGTGCCAGCAGCCAAGAGGGGACTAGCGGGAGTTCTAGGACAGATACGCAGTATTTT.